These 32 T cell receptor beta chains were all obtained from the same sample, sequenced in a study of metastatic and nonmetastatic thyroid tumors. Not a single patient had been given any form of treatment at any point before undergoing thyroid surgery. TCRdb re-called the PCR reads via MiXCR. The sample has roughly 65,000 clones, over 12% seen once. The sample was blood. Receptor source: a male donor with papillary thyroid cancer or a benign thyroid nodule (not recorded which). Some clones in this sample may be carry-over from other donors' samples.

This clone has ten or more counts. The sample has other DNA sequences that encode this CDR3 too. The chain links TRBV7-9 to TRBJ2-4; D is perhaps TRBD1 (6 bases). Trimming stripped 5 bases from V and 8 bases from J, with 13 bases between. The germline gives CDR1 SEHNR, CDR2 FQNEAQ (reference sequence). This CDR3 comprises 13 residues. The CDR3 loop is CASSPRDKDIQYF. In DNA form, the CDR3 reads TGTGCCAGCAGCCCCCGGGACAAGGACATTCAGTACTTC. Full variable domain (missing parts from reference TRBV7-9 and TRBJ2-4): DTGVSQNPRHKITKRGQNVTFRCDPISEHNRLYWYRQTLGQGPEFLTYFQNEAQLEKSRLLSDRFSAERPKGSFSTLEIQRTEQGDSAMYLCASSPRDKDIQYFGAGTRLSVL.

This clone was detected many times. The chain has TRBV4-3 and TRBJ1-3; D gene uncertain. The CDR3 is 15 amino acids. Trimming removed 0 bases from V and 1 base from J, with 7 bases in between. Germline V gives CDR1 LGHNA, CDR2 YSLEER. CDR3 DNA: TGCGCCAGCAGCCAAGATTCCGTTTCTGGAAACACCATATATTTT. Translated, it gives CASSQDSVSGNTIYF.

This clone was observed at least ten times. The chain combines TRBV10-3 with TRBJ2-1; 10 nucleotides match TRBD1. V trimming: 6 bases; J trimming: 8 bases; junction bases outside the gene matches: 10. CDR1 and CDR2 from the germline V gene are ENHRY and SYGVKD. This CDR3 comprises 15 residues. CDR3 coding DNA: TGTGCCATCAGCTTAGGACAGGGGGAATACGATGAGCAGTTCTTC. Amino acid sequence: CAISLGQGEYDEQFF.

This clone was observed at least ten times. The gene calls are TRBV20-1 and TRBJ2-7, with D hard to call. Germline V gives CDR1 DFQATT, CDR2 SNEGSKA (reference sequence). The CDR3 length is 13 residues. V was shortened by 5 bases and J by 3 bases, with 14 bases between the two germline ends. CDR3 nucleotides: TGCAGTGCTGACCCCGTGTCCGTCTACGAGCAGTACTTC. It encodes CSADPVSVYEQYF.

The J gene is TRBJ2-7, the V gene TRBV6-1; D not certain. CDR1 and CDR2 (germline): MNHNS, SASEGT. V lost 7 bases and J lost 0, with 16 bases in between. CDR3 length: 15 residues. The CDR3 nucleotides read TGTGCCAGCATATATGGCCGTATGAGCTCCTACGAGCAGTACTTC. Its protein is CASIYGRMSSYEQYF.

The CDR3: CSARTRTSVPPYEQYF. The CDR3 DNA sequence: TGCAGTGCTAGGACCCGGACTAGCGTCCCCCCCTACGAGCAGTACTTC. The chain links TRBV20-1 to TRBJ2-7; 9 bases map to TRBD2. Germline V gene sequence: CDR1 DFQATT, CDR2 SNEGSKA (reference sequence). The CDR3 has 16 residues. Trimming at V came to 3 bases and at J to 2 bases, leaving 11 bases not matched to a gene.

This clone occurred many times. The chain uses TRBV6-1 and TRBJ2-5; D call uncertain. This CDR3 comprises 13 residues. Germline V gene data show CDR1 as MNHNS and CDR2 as SASEGT. V lost 6 bases and J lost 2, with 10 bases in between. CDR3 protein: CASSLTVQETQYF. CDR3 sequence (DNA): TGTGCCAGCAGCCTGACCGTTCAAGAGACCCAGTACTTC.

In this sample, this clone turned up many times. This chain uses TRBV9 with TRBJ1-2; D perhaps matches TRBD1 (6 bases). Germline V gene lookup returns CDR1 SGDLS and CDR2 YYNGEE. CDR3 size: 17 residues. Deletions cut 6 bases from V and 0 bases from J, with 21 bases between. The CDR3 spells CASNHNLQGDSNYGYTF. The DNA of the CDR3 is TGTGCCAGCAACCACAACCTACAGGGAGACTCTAACTATGGCTACACCTTC.

This clone was seen at least ten times. A much larger clone lies a single base off, so this may be a read error. The sample contains more than one DNA sequence encoding this CDR3. The rearrangement uses TRBV6-1 and TRBJ1-5; 12 positions match TRBD1. This CDR3 has 15 residues. CDR1 and CDR2 from the germline V gene are MNHNS and SASEGT. CDR3 DNA sequence: TGCGCCAGCAGTGAGGGACAGGGGGCAGGGCAGCCCCAGCATTTT. It yields the protein CASSEGQGAGQPQHF.

This clone is medium-sized by share. The rearrangement links TRBV11-2 to TRBJ1-3; no firm D call. Trimming took 5 bases from V and 9 from J, leaving 20 bases between them. This CDR3 contains 15 residues. Germline CDR1 reads SGHAT; CDR2 reads FQNNGV. This CDR3 reads CASSPPGVNWITIYF. CDR3 DNA sequence: TGTGCCAGCAGCCCCCCCGGGGTTAACTGGATCACCATATATTTT.

Ten or more counts support this clone. The same CDR3 also results from other DNA sequences found in this sample. The V call is TRBV27, the J call TRBJ1-2; no clear D. This CDR3 has 14 residues. The ends were cut back, 3 bases at V and 2 bases at J, with 10 bases in the middle. The germline gives CDR1 MNHEY, CDR2 SMNVEV (reference sequence). The CDR3 region has the DNA TGTGCCAGCAGTTTTAAGGATTCCAACTATGGCTACACCTTC. Protein sequence: CASSFKDSNYGYTF.

This clone has ten or more counts. Different DNA sequences within this sample yield the same CDR3. The chain recombines TRBV10-2 with TRBJ2-5, with 7 bases lining up with TRBD2. Unmatched junction bases numbered 2, after V lost 2 bases and J lost 5 bases. The germline V gene encodes CDR1 WSHSY and CDR2 SAAADI. This CDR3 has 13 residues. CDR3 nucleotides: TGCGCCAGCAGTGAGGGGAGGGTGGAGACCCAGTACTTC. The encoded protein is CASSEGRVETQYF.

This clone was seen repeatedly, ten times or more. The chain joins TRBV7-9 to TRBJ2-1; no definite D call. The CDR3 covers 12 residues. Germline CDR1 is SEHNR and CDR2 is FQNEAQ (reference sequence). The V end was cut by 2 bases, the J end by 6 bases, with 5 bases between. CDR3 protein: CASSLFTNEQFF. Here the CDR3 DNA reads TGTGCCAGCAGCTTATTTACCAATGAGCAGTTCTTC.

This clone came up many times. The chain is built from TRBV14 and TRBJ1-2; D is unclear. The CDR3 covers 16 residues. CDR1 and CDR2 (germline): SGHDN, FVKESK. V lost 0 bases and J 4 bases, leaving 15 bases between the germline ends. CDR3 coding DNA: TGTGCCAGCAGCCAAGAAGAGAAGGAGGTACCCTATGGCTACACCTTC. Its translation: CASSQEEKEVPYGYTF.

This clone was counted many times. The genes are TRBV19 and TRBJ2-3, with D possibly matching TRBD1 (6 bases). Deletions cut 6 bases from V and 2 bases from J, with 15 bases between. Germline CDR1 LNHDA, CDR2 SQIVND (reference sequence). The CDR3 runs to 15 residues. The CDR3 loop reads CASRSALGATDTQYF. The CDR3 region has the DNA TGTGCCAGTAGATCCGCGTTGGGGGCCACAGATACGCAGTATTTT.

In this sample, this clone turned up many times. The chain has TRBV27 and TRBJ2-6; D not resolved. This CDR3 has 15 residues. The V end was cut by 2 bases, the J end by 2 bases, with 7 bases between. CDR1 and CDR2 from the germline V gene are MNHEY and SMNVEV (reference sequence). The CDR3 DNA is TGTGCCAGCAGTTTAAGTTGGGCTGGGGCCAACGTCCTGACTTTC. It translates to CASSLSWAGANVLTF.

Details on this clone: A much larger clone lies a single base off, so this may be a read error. Other DNA sequences of this sample code for an identical CDR3. The V gene is TRBV2, the J gene TRBJ1-5; the D gene is possibly TRBD1 (6 bases). Trimming took off 6 bases at V and 3 bases at J, with 9 bases between the two ends. The length of the CDR3 is 13 residues. The germline V gene has CDR1 SNHLY and CDR2 FYNNEI. This chain's CDR3 is CASRGQNNQPQHF. CDR3 DNA sequence: TGTGCCAGCAGAGGACAGAACAATCAGCCCCAGCATTTT.

This clone was counted ten times or more. The chain uses TRBV5-8 and TRBJ1-5, with D uncertain. CDR3 size: 15 residues. The V end was cut by 4 bases, the J end by 0 bases, with 11 bases between. Per the germline V gene, CDR1 is SGHTS and CDR2 is YDEGEE. For the CDR3, the DNA is TGTGCCAGCAGCCCCTACGTAGATAGCAATCAGCCCCAGCATTTT. Translated, it gives CASSPYVDSNQPQHF.

This clone occurred a few times. It may be a read error: a sequence one base away is much more abundant. J is TRBJ1-2 and V is TRBV20-1, with D unclear. The germline CDR1 and CDR2 sequences are DFQATT and SNEGSKA (reference sequence). This CDR3 contains 9 residues. V was cut by 8 bases and J by 10 bases, with 11 bases left in between. The CDR3 bases are TGCAGTTTAGGATTCGACTACACCTTC. Its translation is CSLGFDYTF.

Remarks on this clone: Since a much larger clone is just one base distant, this may be a read error. This chain connects TRBV11-2 to TRBJ2-3; maybe TRBD2 (5 bases). Germline V CDR1 and CDR2: SGHAT, FQNNGV. The CDR3 extends over 17 amino acids. The CDR3 DNA follows: TGTGCCAGCAGCTTAAGTGTGGGAGTGGGTAGCACATATACGCAGTATTTT. This codes for CASSLSVGVGSTYTQYF.

This clone has only a few counts. A much larger clone lies a single base off, so this may be a read error. This sample includes further DNA sequences coding for the same CDR3. CDR3 residues: CASTGRNTEAFF. CDR3 nucleotides: TGTGCCAGCACGGGGAGGAACACTGAAGCTTTCTTT. This sequence joins TRBV19 and TRBJ1-1; D is unclear. V dropped 9 bases and J dropped 1 base, with 9 bases sitting between them. Germline values: CDR1 LNHDA, CDR2 SQIVND (reference sequence). This CDR3 region has 12 residues.

This clone was picked up many times. This chain links TRBV6-5 with TRBJ1-3; the D is unclear. CDR1 is MNHEY, CDR2 SVGAGI, per germline. This CDR3 region has 15 residues. Trimming shortened V by 2 bases and J by 0 bases, and 8 bases separated the two germline ends. In nucleotides, the CDR3 is TGTGCCAGCAGTTACCGTTACGGCTCTGGAAACACCATATATTTT. Amino acids: CASSYRYGSGNTIYF.

This clone was seen ten or more times. J is TRBJ1-1 and V is TRBV2; the D gene is possibly TRBD1 (5 bases). The germline V gene encodes CDR1 SNHLY and CDR2 FYNNEI. There are 14 residues in the CDR3. The V and J ends lost 2 bases and 5 bases respectively, with 12 bases between them. CDR3 sequence: CASSERGGGTEAFF. As DNA, the CDR3 is TGTGCCAGCAGTGAAAGGGGCGGTGGTACTGAAGCTTTCTTT.

This clone was observed many times. Within the sample, other DNA sequences also encode this same CDR3. The chain joins TRBV7-3 to TRBJ2-4; D may be TRBD1 or TRBD2 (5 bases each). The CDR3 runs to 14 residues. The germline gives CDR1 SGHTA, CDR2 FQGTGA. V was clipped by 1 base and J by 8 bases, with 12 bases between them. The CDR3 nucleotides are TGTGCCAGCAGCTTAATGGGGCTCGGGGACATTCAGTACTTC. This codes for CASSLMGLGDIQYF.

This clone was seen a few times. This chain uses TRBV6-1 with TRBJ2-7; 8 nucleotides agree with TRBD2. The CDR3 extends over 15 amino acids. Germline-derived CDR1 and CDR2 are MNHNS and SASEGT. J was trimmed by 9 bases and V by 7 bases; bases with no gene match: 17. This chain's CDR3 is CASTLTRTSIEGQYF. In DNA form, the CDR3 reads TGTGCCAGCACCCTAACCCGGACTAGCATTGAAGGGCAGTACTTC.

The chain employs TRBV27 and TRBJ2-7; D may be TRBD1 or TRBD2 (5 bases each). Per the germline V gene, CDR1 is MNHEY and CDR2 is SMNVEV (reference sequence). V shed 3 bases and J shed 3 bases, with 15 bases lying between them. CDR3 size: 15 residues. The CDR3 nucleotides are TGTGCCAGCAGTTTCCTCCGGGACGTAGTCTACGAGCAGTACTTC. This translates into CASSFLRDVVYEQYF.

Comments on this clone: The identical CDR3 is also encoded by other nucleotide sequences in the sample. This chain links TRBV28 with TRBJ2-5; no definite D call. The length of the CDR3 is 15 residues. Trimming left V 5 bases short and J 0 bases short, with 13 bases between. CDR1 and CDR2 (germline): MDHEN, SYDVKM. CDR3 DNA sequence: TGTGCCAGCAGTCCGAACCGTGTCAACCAAGAGACCCAGTACTTC. Its protein is CASSPNRVNQETQYF. The full variable domain, completed using reference TRBV28 and TRBJ2-5, is DVKVTQSSRYLVKRTGEKVFLECVQDMDHENMFWYRQDPGLGLRLIYFSYDVKMKEKGDIPEGYSVSREKKERFSLILESASTNQTSMYLCASSPNRVNQETQYFGPGTRLLVL.

This clone showed up many times. The V gene is TRBV7-2, the J gene TRBJ2-1; 7 bases are shared with TRBD1. Germline assignment: CDR1 SGHTA and CDR2 FQGNSA. V shed 5 bases, J shed 0 bases, and the junction held 7 bases outside the gene matches. There are 16 residues in the CDR3. In DNA form, the CDR3 reads TGTGCCAGCAGCAAGACTCAGGGGGTCTCCTACAATGAGCAGTTCTTC. Residues: CASSKTQGVSYNEQFF.

The table lists this clone with many counts. The V and J genes are TRBV6-5 and TRBJ2-1; D gene ambiguous. V gave up 0 bases and J gave up 10 bases, with 7 bases separating them. The CDR3 length is 12 residues. CDR1 is MNHEY, CDR2 SVGAGI, per germline. CDR3 sequence reads: CASSYSIGEQFF. DNA for the CDR3: TGTGCCAGCAGTTACTCGATAGGGGAGCAGTTCTTC.

This clone was picked up many times. The rearrangement links TRBV5-1 to TRBJ2-1, with D possibly being TRBD1 (5 bases). V gave up 4 bases and J gave up 8 bases, with 16 bases separating them. The germline gives CDR1 SGHRS, CDR2 YFSETQ. This CDR3 is 14 amino acids long. CDR3 region: CASSRLGAEDEQFF. In nucleotides, the CDR3 is TGCGCCAGCAGCCGCCTAGGGGCTGAAGATGAGCAGTTCTTC.

This clone was seen ten or more times. This chain connects TRBV29-1 to TRBJ2-3, with TRBD2 identical over 8 bases. The CDR3 extends over 16 amino acids. The J segment lost 5 bases and the V segment lost 4 bases, leaving 14 bases of the junction unmatched. Germline CDR1 SQVTM, CDR2 ANQGSEA. The CDR3 DNA sequence: TGCAGCGTTGTCCCACAGACTAGCGACTTAAAAGATACGCAGTATTTT. This translates into CSVVPQTSDLKDTQYF.

The table lists this clone with a count of one. The rearrangement links TRBV5-1 to TRBJ2-3; tentative D call: TRBD2 (5 bases). Germline assignment: CDR1 SGHRS and CDR2 YFSETQ. Trimming left V 4 bases short and J 0 bases short, with 6 bases between. The CDR3 is made up of 13 amino acids. CDR3 protein: CASSPGSTDTQYF. DNA of the CDR3: TGCGCCAGCAGCCCGGGGAGCACAGATACGCAGTATTTT.